This T cell receptor beta chain was captured in a study of blood T cell repertoires in COVID-19. Background on the study: Samples representing acute and convalescent COVID-19 were sourced from the United States, Italy and Spain.

V was shortened by 5 bases and J by 0 bases, with 11 bases between the two germline ends. CDR1 SQVTM and CDR2 ANQGSEA come from the germline V gene. The CDR3 covers 13 residues. In the original workflow: Reference gene primer amplification gave nucleated cell count estimates. Profiled with immunoSEQ multiplex PCR; TCRdb holds only in-frame clones, not every one. For V, J and clone size, that table is used; D and trimming come from the DNA. The profile shows hundreds of thousands of clones, around 87% of them singletons. This chain connects TRBV29-1 to TRBJ2-7; D remains ambiguous. The source is a woman between 40 and 55 years old who had recovered from COVID-19. The sequenced sample was peripheral blood. DNA for the CDR3: TGCAGCGTTCTGGCGGAGAGCTCCTACGAGCAGTACTTC. Translating it yields CSVLAESSYEQYF.